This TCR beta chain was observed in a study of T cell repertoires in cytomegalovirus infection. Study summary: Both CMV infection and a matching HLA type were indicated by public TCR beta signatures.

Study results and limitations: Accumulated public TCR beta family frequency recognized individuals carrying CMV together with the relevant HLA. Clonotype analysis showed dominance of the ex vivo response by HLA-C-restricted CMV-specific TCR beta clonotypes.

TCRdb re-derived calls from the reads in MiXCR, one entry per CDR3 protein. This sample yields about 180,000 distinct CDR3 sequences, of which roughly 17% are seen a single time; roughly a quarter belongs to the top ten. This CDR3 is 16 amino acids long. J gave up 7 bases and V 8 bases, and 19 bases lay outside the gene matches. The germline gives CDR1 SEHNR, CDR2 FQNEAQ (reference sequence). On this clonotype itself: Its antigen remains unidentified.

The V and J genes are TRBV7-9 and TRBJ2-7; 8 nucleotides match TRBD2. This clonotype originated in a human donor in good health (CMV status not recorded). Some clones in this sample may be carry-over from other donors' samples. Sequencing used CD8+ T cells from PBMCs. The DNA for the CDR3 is TGTGCCAGCTCCCCGCCGCGGGGGGCCAACTTGGGGGAGCAGTACTTC. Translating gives CASSPPRGANLGEQYF. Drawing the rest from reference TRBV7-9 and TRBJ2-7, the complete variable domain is DTGVSQNPRHKITKRGQNVTFRCDPISEHNRLYWYRQTLGQGPEFLTYFQNEAQLEKSRLLSDRFSAERPKGSFSTLEIQRTEQGDSAMYLCASSPPRGANLGEQYFGPGTRLTVT.